The 6 T cell receptor beta chains in this list originate from one sample, sequenced in a study of cytomegalovirus exposure and HLA in healthy donors. Vbeta (60) and Jbeta (13) primers were used in the PCR. Only in-frame clones appear in the TCRdb table, and some are missing; sequencing was by immunoSEQ multiplex PCR. Counted here are roughly 260,000 clones, around four fifths occurring once; the ten biggest clones make up 1.5% to 2.5%. Input material: PBMCs. The origin of the receptors is a middle-aged woman in good health and CMV-seropositive.

The V call is TRBV6-1, the J call TRBJ1-2; no definite D call. V lost 8 bases to trimming and J lost 4 bases, with 14 bases between them. The CDR3 spans 13 residues. Germline V gives CDR1 MNHNS, CDR2 SASEGT. The CDR3 DNA follows: TGTGCCAGCGGCGACGGCGGTGCCTATGGCTACACCTTC. It yields the protein CASGDGGAYGYTF.

This clone was picked up one time. The chain joins TRBV5-1 to TRBJ2-7; tentative D call: TRBD1 (6 bases). V shed 0 bases and J shed 4 bases, with 11 bases lying between them. CDR1 and CDR2 from the germline V gene are SGHRS and YFSETQ. This CDR3 is built from 14 residues. CDR3 nucleotides: TGCGCCAGCAGCTTGGACAGGGTGGGTTACGAGCAGTACTTC. Amino acid sequence: CASSLDRVGYEQYF.

V usage is TRBV27 and J usage is TRBJ2-5, with unresolved D. V was trimmed by 2 bases and J by 8 bases, leaving 9 bases between them. CDR3 length: 12 amino acids. CDR1 is MNHEY and CDR2 is SMNVEV in the germline V gene (reference sequence). CDR3 sequence: CASSLATSTQYF. In nucleotides, the CDR3 is TGTGCCAGCAGTTTAGCAACATCAACCCAGTACTTC.

The chain recombines TRBV2 with TRBJ1-4; TRBD1 matches at 8 bases. Germline CDR1 SNHLY, CDR2 FYNNEI. The V and J ends lost 5 bases and 5 bases, in that order; junction bases with no gene match: 4. The CDR3 is 14 amino acids. Here the CDR3 DNA reads TGTGCCAGCAGTCGGACAGGGTACAATGAAAAACTGTTTTTT. Protein sequence: CASSRTGYNEKLFF.

This clone was observed a handful of times. This chain uses TRBV25-1 with TRBJ1-1; possibly TRBD1 for D (5 bases). The CDR3 spans 13 residues. V lost 6 bases and J lost 1, with 9 bases in between. In germline, CDR1 is MGHDK, CDR2 SYGVNS. Written as DNA, the CDR3 is TGTGCCAGCAGGACAGCGCCGAACACTGAAGCTTTCTTT. It encodes CASRTAPNTEAFF. Full variable domain (rest looked up from reference TRBV25-1 and TRBJ1-1): EADIYQTPRYLVIGTGKKITLECSQTMGHDKMYWYQQDPGMELHLIHYSYGVNSTEKGDLSSESTVSRIRTEHFPLTLESARPSHTSQYLCASRTAPNTEAFFGQGTRLTVV.

CDR3 protein: CASSYGGSYEQYF. The CDR3 nucleotides read TGTGCCAGCTCCTACGGGGGCTCCTACGAGCAGTACTTC. J is TRBJ2-7 and V is TRBV27, with D tentatively TRBD2 (6 bases). Trimming took off 8 bases at V and 0 bases at J, with 11 bases between the two ends. Looked up from germline, CDR1 is MNHEY and CDR2 is SMNVEV (reference sequence). This CDR3 region has 13 residues.